The table lists the clone carrying this T cell receptor beta chain with a count of one. Original data processing: Amplification from reference gene primers served as the basis for estimated nucleated cell counts. The table came from immunoSEQ multiplex PCR; TCRdb's copy has only in-frame clones and leaves some out. That table is the source of V, J and clone size, and D and trimming were worked out from the DNA. The table shows about 250,000 clones, with 83% occurring only once. This sample was taken from a study of blood T cell repertoires in COVID-19. Across the study: Collection of acute and convalescent COVID-19 samples took place in the United States, Italy and Spain.

The clonotype comes from a man aged 40-49 years with active or convalescent COVID-19. Sequencing was performed on peripheral blood.

This CDR3 reads CASRRTDLNTGELFF. CDR3 DNA: TGTGCCAGTAGAAGGACAGATTTGAACACCGGGGAGCTGTTTTTT. This chain uses TRBV19 with TRBJ2-2; D possibly corresponds to TRBD1 (6 bases). V was clipped by 6 bases and J by 1 base, with 12 bases between them. The CDR3 runs to 15 residues. Germline lookup yields CDR1 LNHDA and CDR2 SQIVND (reference sequence).